This record covers a single T cell receptor (beta chain). Germline CDR1 and CDR2: LNHNV and YYDKDF (reference sequence). The CDR3 is 14 amino acids. V was cut by 4 bases and J by 8 bases, with 17 bases left in between. The source of the sample is a study of cytomegalovirus exposure and HLA in healthy donors. Primers included in the PCR were 60 Vbeta and 13 Jbeta primers. Libraries were prepared by immunoSEQ multiplex PCR; TCRdb keeps only in-frame clonotypes and omits some of them. Among 160,000 or so clones, over 70% were seen once, and the ten largest hold 7%. Sequences were obtained from PBMCs. The sequence came from a woman aged 40 to 55 in good health and CMV-seropositive. The chain has TRBV15 and TRBJ1-2; D is possibly TRBD1 (5 bases). The CDR3 sequence: CATSIAEGFGGYTF. CDR3 DNA: TGTGCCACCAGCATAGCGGAGGGGTTTGGGGGCTACACCTTC.